The 30 T cell receptor beta chains reported below all come from one sample, sequenced in a study of blood T cell repertoires in COVID-19 (dated by TCRdb to between 2020 and 2021). The library was generated by the immunoSEQ multiplex PCR assay. Imported from immuneACCESS, the table was reduced by TCRdb to in-frame sequences with V and J called. These copies leave out some clones; in studies compared against another copy, an unresolved V gene accounts for under half, and the cause of the remainder is not known. The sample table holds some 400,000 clones, of which around nine tenths were seen once. About 1.8% of the sample belongs to the ten largest clones. The material sequenced was PBMCs or T cells enriched from blood (not recorded which). The receptors here all came from a woman aged 30 to 39 who had recovered from COVID-19.

The chain combines TRBV5-8 with TRBJ1-2, with D unresolved. Germline loops: CDR1 SGHTS, CDR2 YDEGEE. Trimming cost V 1 base and J 0 bases, with 7 bases left between them. The CDR3 totals 14 residues. Here the CDR3 reads CASSLTGTNYGYTF. DNA for the CDR3: TGTGCCAGCAGCTTGACGGGAACTAACTATGGCTACACCTTC.

The V and J genes are TRBV11-2 and TRBJ2-7, with D possibly TRBD2 on 6 matching bases. V shed 7 bases and J shed 4 bases, with 14 bases lying between them. This CDR3 is 13 amino acids long. CDR1 SGHAT and CDR2 FQNNGV come from the germline V gene. The CDR3 bases are TGTGCCAGCACCCGGGAGATTGATTACGAGCAGTACTTC. Protein: CASTREIDYEQYF.

V usage is TRBV30 and J usage is TRBJ2-7; 10 bases fit TRBD2. J was trimmed by 1 base and V by 3 bases; bases with no gene match: 3. The CDR3 is 14 residues long. Germline V gene data show CDR1 as GTSNPN and CDR2 as SVGIG (reference sequence). The CDR3 nucleotides are TGTGCCTGGAGCACTAGCGGGGTGTCCTACGAGCAGTACTTC. It codes for CAWSTSGVSYEQYF.

The chain recombines TRBV4-2 with TRBJ1-1; D is possibly TRBD1 (5 bases). Trimming pared 4 bases from V and 7 bases from J, leaving 16 bases between. CDR1 is LGHNA and CDR2 is YNFKEQ in the germline V gene. CDR3 size: 14 residues. CDR3 sequence reads: CASSPLPGGGEAFF. CDR3 coding DNA: TGTGCCAGCAGCCCACTCCCGGGGGGTGGTGAAGCTTTCTTT.

This sequence joins TRBV9 and TRBJ1-4, with D possibly TRBD1 on 6 matching bases. The V gene lost 4 bases and the J gene lost 6 bases, with 16 bases spanning the gap. CDR1 and CDR2 (germline): SGDLS, YYNGEE. This CDR3 has 15 amino acids. CDR3 residues: CASSSGGAGYEKLFF. CDR3 DNA: TGTGCCAGCAGCTCTGGGGGCGCCGGTTATGAAAAACTGTTTTTT.

The chain links TRBV2 to TRBJ2-1, with 13 bases fitting TRBD2. The length of the CDR3 is 15 residues. In germline, CDR1 is SNHLY, CDR2 FYNNEI. With 3 bases clipped from V and 7 bases from J, the junction kept 3 bases outside the gene matches. The CDR3 loop reads CASSDGLAGVNEQFF. Here the CDR3 DNA reads TGTGCCAGCAGTGACGGACTAGCGGGAGTAAATGAGCAGTTCTTC.

Remarks on this clone: In the same sample, other DNA sequences code for this CDR3. V and J are TRBV4-3 and TRBJ1-1; perhaps TRBD1 as D (6 bases). Trimming removed 0 bases from V and 5 bases from J, with 7 bases in between. The CDR3 has 13 amino acids. The germline V gene encodes CDR1 LGHNA and CDR2 YSLEER. This CDR3 reads CASSQDRGTEAFF. In DNA form, the CDR3 reads TGCGCCAGCAGCCAAGATAGGGGGACTGAAGCTTTCTTT.

The rearrangement joins TRBV15 to TRBJ2-1, with 7 positions matching TRBD2. Germline values: CDR1 LNHNV, CDR2 YYDKDF (reference sequence). The CDR3 consists of 16 residues. Trimming removed 5 bases from V and 0 bases from J; junction bases left unmatched: 7. The CDR3 DNA is TGTGCCACCAGCCACTTAGCGGGCCTCTCCTACAATGAGCAGTTCTTC. This gives the protein CATSHLAGLSYNEQFF.

The rearrangement uses TRBV30 and TRBJ1-6; perhaps TRBD1 as D (5 bases). This CDR3 has 16 residues. Germline V gene sequence: CDR1 GTSNPN, CDR2 SVGIG (reference sequence). Deletions cut 2 bases from V and 6 bases from J, with 17 bases between. The CDR3 loop reads CAWSNSAGRVNSPLHF. CDR3 nucleotide sequence: TGTGCCTGGAGTAATTCGGCGGGGCGTGTTAATTCACCCCTCCACTTT.

The CDR3 nucleotides read TGTGCCAGCAGTTACAGCAGCGGGGGGGCTAATGAGCAGTTCTTC. The encoded protein is CASSYSSGGANEQFF. The rearrangement uses TRBV6-2 or TRBV6-3 and TRBJ2-1, with 10 nucleotides matching TRBD2. V trimming: 2 bases; J trimming: 7 bases; junction bases outside the gene matches: 5. The V gene's germline CDR1 is MNHEY and CDR2 SVGEGT. The CDR3 is made up of 15 amino acids.

The genes are TRBV18 and TRBJ2-1, with 9 bases aligning to TRBD1. With 3 bases clipped from V and 1 base from J, the junction kept 13 bases outside the gene matches. Germline lookup yields CDR1 KGHSH and CDR2 LQKENI. The CDR3 is made up of 19 amino acids. The CDR3: CASSPLTGGTSASYNEQFF. The CDR3 coding sequence is TGTGCCAGCTCACCCCTGACAGGGGGGACATCGGCTTCCTACAATGAGCAGTTCTTC.

This clone was counted a single time. This chain connects TRBV21-1 to TRBJ2-7; TRBD2 is the table's D call and was not checked against the DNA. TRBV21-1 has pseudogene status. This CDR3 contains 15 residues. DNA for the CDR3: TGTGCCAGCAGCAAATTAGGTGGGGGGACCTACGAGCAGTACTTC. Translating it yields CASSKLGGGTYEQYF.

The genes are TRBV10-3 and TRBJ2-3; D remains ambiguous. This CDR3 is built from 14 residues. CDR1 and CDR2 from the germline V gene are ENHRY and SYGVKD. Trimming stripped 3 bases from V and 3 bases from J, with 10 bases between. As DNA, the CDR3 is TGTGCCATCAGTGAAGAGGCGGAAACAGATACGCAGTATTTT. It yields the protein CAISEEAETDTQYF.

The gene calls are TRBV11-1 and TRBJ2-6; TRBD1 agrees at 7 bases. This CDR3 region has 16 residues. Germline trimming cut 1 base from V and 3 bases from J; bases unmatched to any gene: 3. The germline gives CDR1 SGHAT, CDR2 FQDESV (reference sequence). For the CDR3, the DNA is TGTGCCAGCAGCTTAGAAGGGGGCTTTGGGGCCAACGTCCTGACTTTC. It encodes CASSLEGGFGANVLTF.

The rearrangement uses TRBV5-8 and TRBJ2-7; weak D call: TRBD1 (6 bases). Germline values: CDR1 SGHTS, CDR2 YDEGEE. V lost 4 bases and J lost 9, with 23 bases in between. The CDR3 has 15 residues. The CDR3 region has the DNA TGTGCCAGCAGCAGACCCATAGGCAGGGGCATAAGGCAGTACTTC. Protein product: CASSRPIGRGIRQYF.

This chain joins TRBV30 and TRBJ1-2; D call uncertain. Germline V gene data show CDR1 as GTSNPN and CDR2 as SVGIG (reference sequence). Trimming took off 0 bases at V and 6 bases at J, with 11 bases between the two ends. CDR3 length: 13 amino acids. The DNA of the CDR3 is TGTGCCTGGAGTGTACGAGGGTGGGATGGCTACACCTTC. Protein product: CAWSVRGWDGYTF.

As for this clone: At the DNA level, this CDR3 is encoded by other sequences in the same sample as well. The chain uses TRBV18 and TRBJ1-5; 7 nucleotides line up with TRBD1. V was pared by 2 bases and J by 5 bases, with 0 bases of the junction left unmatched. CDR3 length equals 13 residues. Germline CDR1 KGHSH, CDR2 LQKENI. The CDR3 DNA reads TGTGCCAGCTCACCAGGGACAGATCAGCCCCAGCATTTT. Amino acid sequence: CASSPGTDQPQHF.

This chain joins TRBV2 and TRBJ1-5; D remains ambiguous. The CDR3 is 17 amino acids. V lost 7 bases, J lost 2 bases, and 21 bases lay in between. From germline, CDR1 is SNHLY and CDR2 FYNNEI. The CDR3 nucleotides read TGTGCCAGCACTAGGAGGAGGGTTGTAGAGGGCAATCAGCCCCAGCATTTT. Translated: CASTRRRVVEGNQPQHF. The full variable domain, rest sourced from reference TRBV2 and TRBJ1-5, is EPEVTQTPSHQVTQMGQEVILRCVPISNHLYFYWYRQILGQKVEFLVSFYNNEISEKSEIFDDQFSVERPDGSNFTLKIRSTKLEDSAMYFCASTRRRVVEGNQPQHFGDGTRLSIL.

The rearrangement uses TRBV3-1 (or the pseudogene TRBV3-2) and TRBJ2-2, with 8 bases aligning to TRBD2. CDR1 and CDR2 from the germline V gene are LGHDT and YNNKEL (reference sequence). Trimming cost V 1 base and J 7 bases; bases outside gene matches: 14. This CDR3 has 18 residues. CDR3 bases: TGTGCCAGCAGCCAAGGTCGGAGGGGACTAGGAGTAGGCGGGGAGCTGTTTTTT. Its translation: CASSQGRRGLGVGGELFF.

V is TRBV20-1 and J is TRBJ2-7; TRBD2 might be the D (5 bases). V was shortened by 3 bases and J by 0 bases, with 12 bases between the two germline ends. This CDR3 is 14 amino acids long. Per the germline V gene, CDR1 is DFQATT and CDR2 is SNEGSKA (reference sequence). The CDR3 sequence: CSASSAESSYEQYF. CDR3 DNA sequence: TGCAGTGCTAGTTCAGCGGAGAGCTCCTACGAGCAGTACTTC.

The CDR3 DNA follows: TGTGCCAGCAGAAAGACAGGAGGATATAATTCACCCCTCCACTTT. It codes for CASRKTGGYNSPLHF. The chain recombines TRBV28 with TRBJ1-6, with D possibly TRBD1 on 6 matching bases. The V and J ends lost 6 bases and 4 bases respectively, with 13 bases between them. This CDR3 region has 15 residues. Germline V CDR1 and CDR2: MDHEN, SYDVKM.

The rearrangement joins TRBV6-5 to TRBJ2-7; perhaps TRBD2 as D (5 bases). V was shortened by 8 bases and J by 2 bases, with 13 bases between the two germline ends. The germline V gene encodes CDR1 MNHEY and CDR2 SVGAGI. CDR3 size: 13 residues. The CDR3 sequence is CASLERGTYEQYF. In nucleotides, the CDR3 is TGTGCCAGCCTCGAACGGGGTACCTACGAGCAGTACTTC.

Many counts were recorded for this clone. The V and J genes are TRBV25-1 and TRBJ1-1; 9 bases match TRBD1. The junction had 3 bases not matched to a gene; V was cut back by 4 bases and J by 3 bases. CDR3 length: 14 residues. Germline loops: CDR1 MGHDK, CDR2 SYGVNS. The CDR3 coding sequence is TGTGCCAGCAGTGTGACAGGGGGTTACACTGAAGCTTTCTTT. Its translation: CASSVTGGYTEAFF. Variable domain in full (rest from reference TRBV25-1 and TRBJ1-1): EADIYQTPRYLVIGTGKKITLECSQTMGHDKMYWYQQDPGMELHLIHYSYGVNSTEKGDLSSESTVSRIRTEHFPLTLESARPSHTSQYLCASSVTGGYTEAFFGQGTRLTVV.

The CDR3 sequence is CAISGLANEQYF. DNA for the CDR3: TGTGCCATCAGTGGGCTAGCTAACGAGCAGTACTTC. The chain combines TRBV10-3 with TRBJ2-7, with a possible D match to TRBD2 (5 bases). V lost 4 bases, J lost 5 bases, and 9 bases lay in between. Germline V gene data show CDR1 as ENHRY and CDR2 as SYGVKD. The CDR3 covers 12 residues.

This chain uses TRBV4-3 with TRBJ1-4; D not resolved. The CDR3 is 16 amino acids. Between the trimmed V and J ends, which lost 1 base and 1 base, there was a span of 10 bases. The germline V gene encodes CDR1 LGHNA and CDR2 YSLEER. The CDR3: CASSQGVGGTNEKLFF. Here the CDR3 DNA reads TGCGCCAGCAGCCAAGGAGTGGGAGGAACTAATGAAAAACTGTTTTTT.

This chain links TRBV11-2 with TRBJ2-1; perhaps TRBD2 as D (8 bases). The CDR3 covers 16 residues. Germline V gene sequence: CDR1 SGHAT, CDR2 FQNNGV. Trimming removed 5 bases from V and 7 bases from J, with 21 bases in between. In DNA form, the CDR3 reads TGTGCCAGCAGCGAGGGGGCGGGAGGTCTGCGGAATGAGCAGTTCTTC. Amino acid sequence: CASSEGAGGLRNEQFF.

V and J are TRBV3-1 (or the pseudogene TRBV3-2) and TRBJ1-2; 8 bases fit TRBD1. The V segment lost 5 bases and the J segment 5 bases; nucleotides outside the gene matches: 1. CDR1 and CDR2 from the germline V gene are LGHDT and YNNKEL (reference sequence). This CDR3 has 12 residues. The CDR3 protein is CASSGQGYGYTF. CDR3 coding DNA: TGTGCCAGCAGCGGACAGGGTTATGGCTACACCTTC.

V gene TRBV19 combines with J gene TRBJ1-6, with 8 nucleotides matching TRBD1. Germline V gene lookup returns CDR1 LNHDA and CDR2 SQIVND (reference sequence). CDR3 length: 15 amino acids. The trim removed 2 bases at V and 8 bases at J, leaving 5 bases unmatched. CDR3 nucleotide sequence: TGTGCCAGTAGTATAAACGAACAGGGGGATTCACCCCTCCACTTT. Its translation is CASSINEQGDSPLHF.

This chain uses TRBV7-2 with TRBJ1-1; 7 bases are a match to TRBD1. Trimming cost V 3 bases and J 3 bases; bases outside gene matches: 7. The germline gives CDR1 SGHTA, CDR2 FQGNSA. The CDR3 has 15 residues. The CDR3 here is CASSFGTVRYTEAFF. Here the CDR3 DNA reads TGTGCCAGCAGCTTCGGGACAGTTCGTTACACTGAAGCTTTCTTT.

Here the CDR3 DNA reads TGTGCCAGCAGCCAAGTTGCGGGAGGTCCATACAATGAGCAGTTCTTC. Encoded protein: CASSQVAGGPYNEQFF. The rearrangement links TRBV14 to TRBJ2-1; TRBD2 matches at 8 bases. Germline loops: CDR1 SGHDN, CDR2 FVKESK. Germline trimming cut 1 base from V and 4 bases from J; bases unmatched to any gene: 6. There are 16 residues in the CDR3.